The rows below give T cell receptor beta chains drawn from one sample of a study of circulating and synovial CD4+ cells in juvenile arthritis. Data came from immunoSEQ multiplex PCR; TCRdb stores just in-frame clones and leaves some out. The sample shows about 32,000 clones, roughly 93% of them seen only once. Input material: CD4+ T cells from blood. Receptors were obtained from a human donor with juvenile idiopathic arthritis. Both conserved end residues are part of each CDR3. A D gene is named only where the DNA matches it firmly. The size entry is marked missing in some rows and otherwise reads once, few, many or a size class.

clone_size	v_call	j_call	d_call	cdr3_aa	cdr3_nt
-	TRBV6-5	TRBJ2-5	-	CASSSSAWRGETQYF	TGTGCCAGCAGTTCCTCCGCCTGGCGAGGGGAGACCCAGTACTTC
-	TRBV27	TRBJ1-1	TRBD1	CASSFDRGLGEAFF	TGTGCCAGCAGCTTTGACAGGGGGCTAGGTGAAGCTTTCTTT
-	TRBV5-4	TRBJ2-1	TRBD2	CASSGGLAGENEQFF	TGTGCCAGCAGCGGGGGACTAGCGGGAGAGAATGAGCAGTTCTTC
-	TRBV29-1	TRBJ1-4	-	CSVAVTGEKLFF	TGCAGCGTTGCGGTCACAGGAGAAAAACTGTTTTTT
-	TRBV30	TRBJ2-5	TRBD2	CAWSVTGRGETQYF	TGTGCCTGGAGTGTAACCGGGAGGGGGGAGACCCAGTACTTC
-	TRBV18	TRBJ1-1	TRBD1	CASSPPGTGGTEAFF	TGTGCCAGCTCACCACCCGGGACAGGGGGCACTGAAGCTTTCTTT
-	TRBV5-1	TRBJ2-1	TRBD1	CASSADRGSYNEQFF	TGCGCCAGCAGCGCCGACAGGGGGTCCTACAATGAGCAGTTCTTC
-	TRBV27	TRBJ2-5	-	CASSLVGGGETQYF	TGTGCCAGCAGTTTAGTGGGAGGCGGGGAGACCCAGTACTTC
-	TRBV25-1	TRBJ2-1	TRBD1	CASSDLGQGYNEQFF	TGTGCCAGCAGTGACCTCGGACAGGGGTACAATGAGCAGTTCTTC
-	TRBV11-2	TRBJ1-4	-	CASSGMGAREKLFF	TGTGCCAGCAGCGGCATGGGGGCGCGTGAAAAACTGTTTTTT
-	TRBV5-3	TRBJ2-1	-	CARSLGPRAEGRREQFF	TGTGCCAGAAGCTTGGGGCCCCGCGCGGAGGGCCGCAGGGAGCAGTTCTTC
-	TRBV19	TRBJ2-1	-	CASSPQGSEQFF	TGTGCCAGTAGTCCTCAGGGAAGTGAGCAGTTCTTC
-	TRBV5-1	TRBJ2-2	-	CASSSGPSDGELFF	TGCGCCAGCAGCAGCGGACCTTCCGACGGGGAGCTGTTTTTT
-	TRBV11-2	TRBJ1-1	TRBD1	CASSRDRGDANTEAFF	TGTGCCAGCAGTCGGGACAGGGGGGACGCGAACACTGAAGCTTTCTTT
few	TRBV3-1/TRBV3-2	TRBJ2-3	-	CAAGDTQYF	TGTGCCGCGGGGGATACGCAGTATTTT
-	TRBV28	TRBJ2-5	-	CASSSGWGRAETQYF	TGTGCCAGCAGTTCGGGATGGGGGCGCGCAGAGACCCAGTACTTC
-	TRBV27	TRBJ1-5	-	CASSWYRAGWANQPQHF	TGTGCCAGCAGTTGGTATCGGGCGGGATGGGCCAATCAGCCCCAGCATTTT
-	TRBV27	TRBJ2-1	-	CASSLSWTYNEQFF	TGTGCCAGCAGTTTATCCTGGACTTACAATGAGCAGTTCTTC
once	TRBV28	TRBJ2-2	TRBD1	CASSFLRQGSGELFF	TGTGCCAGCAGTTTCCTCCGACAGGGGAGCGGGGAGCTGTTTTTT
-	TRBV11-2	TRBJ1-1	-	CASSLVLSTEAFF	TGTGCCAGCAGCTTAGTTTTGAGCACTGAAGCTTTCTTT
-	TRBV5-4	TRBJ1-2	TRBD1	CASRLTGAGYTF	TGTGCCAGCAGGTTGACAGGGGCCGGCTACACCTTC
-	TRBV27	TRBJ1-6	TRBD1	CASSFRRTGPLVTGNSPLHF	TGTGCCAGCAGTTTCCGACGGACAGGTCCCTTAGTTACCGGGAATTCACCCCTCCACTTT
once	TRBV10-2	TRBJ1-4	-	CASSESGGERGKLFF	TGCGCCAGCAGTGAGTCTGGAGGGGAGAGGGGAAAACTGTTTTTT
-	TRBV9	TRBJ2-3	TRBD1	CASSARGSTDTQYF	TGTGCCAGCAGCGCCAGGGGGAGCACAGATACGCAGTATTTT
-	TRBV5-6	TRBJ2-1	TRBD2	CASSFLREGGLGEQFF	TGTGCCAGCAGCTTTTTGCGGGAGGGGGGGCTCGGTGAGCAGTTCTTC
-	TRBV15	TRBJ2-3	-	CATSRGVQGTDTQYF	TGTGCCACCAGCAGAGGGGTGCAGGGCACAGATACGCAGTATTTT